Given below is one T cell receptor beta chain in context. Its antigen is not known. The CDR3 runs 15 residues. V lost 0 bases, J lost 1 base, and 2 bases stayed unmatched. Germline V gene sequence: CDR1 SGHTA, CDR2 FQGTGA. Through week 26, nivolumab 3 mg/kg IV was given weeks 1, 4, 7, 10, then biweekly. The source of the sample is a study of ipilimumab plus nivolumab after autologous stem cell transplantation. Study-level information: The DLBCL cohort had primary refractory and relapsed disease, with 18-month progression-free survival of approximately 87% and 28%. Study conclusions and caveats: Per the authors, repertoire, Treg and microbiota data justify further study.

The method was immunoSEQ multiplex PCR; TCRdb's version includes in-frame clones alone and lacks a portion of them. The sample has tens of thousands of clones, 83% seen once; the top ten hold around 2%. The sequence derives from a male donor with diffuse large B-cell lymphoma. This chain uses TRBV7-3 with TRBJ2-7; 8 nucleotides match TRBD1. This sample comprised PBMCs, obtained in a trial of ipilimumab plus nivolumab as post-transplant consolidation. The CDR3 sequence: CASSLTRDRSYEQYF. For the CDR3, the DNA is TGTGCCAGCAGCTTAACGCGGGACAGGTCCTACGAGCAGTACTTC.